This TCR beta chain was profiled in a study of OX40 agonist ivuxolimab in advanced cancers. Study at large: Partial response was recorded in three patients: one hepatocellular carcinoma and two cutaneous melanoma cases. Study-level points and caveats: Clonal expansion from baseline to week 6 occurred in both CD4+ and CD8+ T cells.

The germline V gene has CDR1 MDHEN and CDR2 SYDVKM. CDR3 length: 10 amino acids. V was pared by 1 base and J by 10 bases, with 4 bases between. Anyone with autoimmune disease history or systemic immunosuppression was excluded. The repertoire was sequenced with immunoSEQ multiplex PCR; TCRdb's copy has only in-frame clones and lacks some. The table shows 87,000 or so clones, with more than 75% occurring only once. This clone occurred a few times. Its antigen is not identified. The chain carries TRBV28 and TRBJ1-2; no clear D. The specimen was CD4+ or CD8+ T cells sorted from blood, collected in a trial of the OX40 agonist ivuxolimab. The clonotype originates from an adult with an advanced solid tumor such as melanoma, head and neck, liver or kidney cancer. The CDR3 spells CASSLYPYTF. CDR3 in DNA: TGTGCCAGCAGTTTATATCCCTACACCTTC.